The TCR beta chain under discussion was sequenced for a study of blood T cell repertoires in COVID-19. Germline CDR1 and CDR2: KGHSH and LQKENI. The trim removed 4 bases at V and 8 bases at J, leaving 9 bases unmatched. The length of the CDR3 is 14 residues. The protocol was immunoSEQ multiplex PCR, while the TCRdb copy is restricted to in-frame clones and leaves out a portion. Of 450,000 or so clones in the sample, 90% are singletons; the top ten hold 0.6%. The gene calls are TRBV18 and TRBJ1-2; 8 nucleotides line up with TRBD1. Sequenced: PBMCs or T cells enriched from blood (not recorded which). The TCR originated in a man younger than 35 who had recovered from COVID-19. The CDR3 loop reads CASSLNRGGDGYTF. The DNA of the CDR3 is TGTGCCAGCTCACTAAACAGGGGGGGAGACGGCTACACCTTC. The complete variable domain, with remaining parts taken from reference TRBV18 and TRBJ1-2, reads NAGVMQNPRHLVRRRGQEARLRCSPMKGHSHVYWYRQLPEEGLKFMVYLQKENIIDESGMPKERFSAEFPKEGPSILRIQQVVRGDSAAYFCASSLNRGGDGYTFGSGTRLTVV.